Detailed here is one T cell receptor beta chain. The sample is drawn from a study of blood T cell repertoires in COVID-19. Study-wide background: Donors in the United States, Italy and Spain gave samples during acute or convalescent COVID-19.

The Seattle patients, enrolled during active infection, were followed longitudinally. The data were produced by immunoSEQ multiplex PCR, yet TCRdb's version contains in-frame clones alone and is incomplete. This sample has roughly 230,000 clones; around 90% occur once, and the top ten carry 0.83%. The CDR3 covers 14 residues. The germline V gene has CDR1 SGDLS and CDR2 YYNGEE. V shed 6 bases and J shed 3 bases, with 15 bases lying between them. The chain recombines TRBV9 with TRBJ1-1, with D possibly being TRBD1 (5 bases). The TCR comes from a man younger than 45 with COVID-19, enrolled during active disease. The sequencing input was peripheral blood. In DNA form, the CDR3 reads TGTGCCAGCACCCCATCGTTAGGGGACACTGAAGCTTTCTTT. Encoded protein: CASTPSLGDTEAFF. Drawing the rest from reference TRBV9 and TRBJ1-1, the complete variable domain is DSGVTQTPKHLITATGQRVTLRCSPRSGDLSVYWYQQSLDQGLQFLIQYYNGEERAKGNILERFSAQQFPDLHSELNLSSLELGDSALYFCASTPSLGDTEAFFGQGTRLTVV.